The rows below give T cell receptor beta chains drawn from one sample of a study of blood T cell repertoires in COVID-19. The table came from immunoSEQ multiplex PCR; TCRdb's copy has only in-frame clones and leaves some out. In the table there are about 64,000 clones, roughly 93% of which are singletons. Source material: peripheral blood. Source of these receptors: a human donor in a cohort sampled during active COVID-19. Each CDR3 is given with its conserved first and last residue. D genes are given only for firm matches. Only part of the rows carry a size: once, few, many, or a class if the clone is expanded.

>TRBV28|.|.|TRBJ2-7
TGTGCCAGCACCACAATCGTGGCGGGTAATTCCTACGAGCAGTACTTC
CASTTIVAGNSYEQYF
>TRBV4-3|TRBD2|.|TRBJ2-3
TGCGCCAGCAGCCAACAACTAGCGTACACAGATACGCAGTATTTT
CASSQQLAYTDTQYF
>TRBV19|TRBD2|.|TRBJ2-7
TGTGCCAGTAGTATACTCGGGACTAGCGGGGGGAACTACGAGCAGTACTTC
CASSILGTSGGNYEQYF
>TRBV5-1|.|.|TRBJ1-2
TGCGCCAGCAGCTTGCGTAGTTCGGGCTACACCTTC
CASSLRSSGYTF
>TRBV7-3|.|.|TRBJ2-3
TGTGCCAGCAGCTTACCGGGAGCGGCCCCGGATACGCAGTATTTT
CASSLPGAAPDTQYF
>TRBV18|TRBD1|.|TRBJ2-7
TGTGCCAGCTCACCCCTAGACAGGGATGCCCCGACCTACTTC
CASSPLDRDAPTYF
>TRBV7-9|.|.|TRBJ1-1
TGTGCCAGCAGCCAAACCCGAGGGGGGGTTTACACTGAAGCTTTCTTT
CASSQTRGGVYTEAFF
>TRBV15|TRBD2|.|TRBJ2-3
TGTGCCACCAGCAGAGGGGGGACTAGCGGGATAGATACGCAGTATTTT
CATSRGGTSGIDTQYF
>TRBV5-1|TRBD1|.|TRBJ1-4
TGCGCCAGCAGCTTGGCCAGACAGGGTTTTAATGAAAAACTGTTTTTT
CASSLARQGFNEKLFF
>TRBV7-6|TRBD2|.|TRBJ2-3
TGTGCCAGCAGCTCAGATCCGGGACTAGCGGGAGGTACAGATACGCAGTATTTT
CASSSDPGLAGGTDTQYF
>TRBV4-2|TRBD2|.|TRBJ2-7
TGTGCCAGCAGCCAACGGGGGGGATACGAGCAGTACTTC
CASSQRGGYEQYF
>TRBV27|.|.|TRBJ1-1
TGTGCCAGCAGTTTTGGGCAGGGACAAAACACTGAAGCTTTCTTT
CASSFGQGQNTEAFF
>TRBV7-9|.|once|TRBJ2-3
TGTGCCAGCAGCTTATCGCGACAGGGCACAGATACGCAGTATTTT
CASSLSRQGTDTQYF
>TRBV7-3|TRBD1|once|TRBJ2-2
TGTGCCAGCAGCTGGGGACAGGGGAACACCGGGGAGCTGTTTTTT
CASSWGQGNTGELFF
>TRBV10-2|TRBD2|once|TRBJ2-3
TGCGCCAGCAGCCGCGGGACTAGCGGGAGATTTTCCGATACGCAGTATTTT
CASSRGTSGRFSDTQYF
>TRBV3-1/TRBV3-2|.|.|TRBJ2-7
TGTGCCAGCAGCCCGGCTTGGAGTAGCGGCCGGACCTACGAGCAGTACTTC
CASSPAWSSGRTYEQYF
>TRBV19|TRBD2|.|TRBJ2-6
TGTGCCAGTACGGTCCGGGGGGACTCTGGGGCCAACGTCCTGACTTTC
CASTVRGDSGANVLTF
>TRBV5-1|TRBD2|.|TRBJ2-1
TGCGCCAGCAGCGTACTAGCGGGAGAAGGCAATGAGCAGTTCTTC
CASSVLAGEGNEQFF
>TRBV6-2/TRBV6-3|.|once|TRBJ2-5
TGTGCCAGCAGTTACTCCGGCGGGGCGGAGACCCAGTACTTC
CASSYSGGAETQYF
>TRBV2|.|once|TRBJ2-1
TGTGCCAGCAGTGAATTAGGCGGAGCCGACTACAATGAGCAGTTCTTC
CASSELGGADYNEQFF
>TRBV15|TRBD1|.|TRBJ1-5
TGTGCCACCAGCATCTCAACAGGGGTTAATCAGCCCCAGCATTTT
CATSISTGVNQPQHF
>TRBV18|.|.|TRBJ1-2
TGTGCCAGCTCACCACCGAACAGGGAAGGCTACACCTTC
CASSPPNREGYTF
>TRBV6-2/TRBV6-3|TRBD1|.|TRBJ1-5
TGTGCCAGCAGTTCCTTCACAGGGGCCCTCAATCAGCCCCAGCATTTT
CASSSFTGALNQPQHF
>TRBV18|.|.|TRBJ1-1
TGTGCCAGCTCACCATCCCCTAACGCTGAAGCTTTCTTT
CASSPSPNAEAFF
>TRBV5-1|.|.|TRBJ2-3
TGCGCCAGCAGCTTCCTCCCGGGAGCTGATACGCAGTATTTT
CASSFLPGADTQYF
>TRBV11-3|TRBD2|.|TRBJ2-2
TGTGCCAGCAGCTTAGGAGCGGGGCTACTAGGCGGGGAGCTGTTTTTT
CASSLGAGLLGGELFF
>TRBV4-1|.|.|TRBJ1-6
TGCGCCAGCAGCCAAGATAGTCGGGGTGTGCATTCACCCCTCCACTTT
CASSQDSRGVHSPLHF
>TRBV27|TRBD1|.|TRBJ2-1
TGTGCCAGCAGTTTAGGACAGGCACAGTTCTTC
CASSLGQAQFF
>TRBV4-1|TRBD2|.|TRBJ2-3
TGCGCCAGCAGCCAATGGTCGACTAGCGGGAGCTCAGATACGCAGTATTTT
CASSQWSTSGSSDTQYF
>TRBV6-6|.|.|TRBJ2-5
TGTGCCAGCAGTTACTTAACAGGCCTCGGAGAGACCCAGTACTTC
CASSYLTGLGETQYF
>TRBV25-1|TRBD2|once|TRBJ2-2
TGTGCCAGCAGTGAATCCGGGGGAGGGACCGGGGAGCTGTTTTTT
CASSESGGGTGELFF
>TRBV24-1|.|once|TRBJ2-6
TGTGCCACCAGTGATCCCGGTTTCGGGGCCAACGTCCTGACTTTC
CATSDPGFGANVLTF
>TRBV6-5|TRBD1|once|TRBJ1-5
TGTGCCAGCAGTTACTCAGGGACAGAACTCAATCAGCCCCAGCATTTT
CASSYSGTELNQPQHF
>TRBV6-2/TRBV6-3|TRBD2|.|TRBJ2-5
TGTGCCAGCAGTTACAGGAATAGCGGGTACCAAGAGACCCAGTACTTC
CASSYRNSGYQETQYF
>TRBV7-2|.|.|TRBJ2-4
TGTGCCAGCAGCTTAGACAGGGCCGCCAAAAACATTCAGTACTTC
CASSLDRAAKNIQYF
>TRBV7-8|.|.|TRBJ2-3
TGTGCCAGCAGCTTAGGACTCACGGGGGGCGCGGGCACAGATACGCAGTATTTT
CASSLGLTGGAGTDTQYF
>TRBV6-5|TRBD2|.|TRBJ2-1
TGTGCCAGCAGTTTTAGACGGGAGGTTCAGTTCTTC
CASSFRREVQFF
>TRBV6-2/TRBV6-3|TRBD2|.|TRBJ2-4
TGTGCCAGCAGCCGTAGCGGGAGTGAAAACATTCAGTACTTC
CASSRSGSENIQYF
>TRBV19|TRBD2|.|TRBJ2-2
TGTGCCAGTAAGTCGGCGGGAGTGGTTGCCGGGGAGCTGTTTTTT
CASKSAGVVAGELFF
>TRBV5-1|.|.|TRBJ1-1
TGCGCCAGCAGCCCTTCGGAGGGAGTAGGGACTGAAGCTTTCTTT
CASSPSEGVGTEAFF
>TRBV5-1|.|once|TRBJ1-4
TGCGCCAGCGTGCAAGGGGTGAGTGAAAAACTGTTTTTT
CASVQGVSEKLFF
>TRBV27|.|.|TRBJ2-7
TGTGCCAGCAGTTGGGGGGGCCCGGGCTACGAGCAGTACTTC
CASSWGGPGYEQYF